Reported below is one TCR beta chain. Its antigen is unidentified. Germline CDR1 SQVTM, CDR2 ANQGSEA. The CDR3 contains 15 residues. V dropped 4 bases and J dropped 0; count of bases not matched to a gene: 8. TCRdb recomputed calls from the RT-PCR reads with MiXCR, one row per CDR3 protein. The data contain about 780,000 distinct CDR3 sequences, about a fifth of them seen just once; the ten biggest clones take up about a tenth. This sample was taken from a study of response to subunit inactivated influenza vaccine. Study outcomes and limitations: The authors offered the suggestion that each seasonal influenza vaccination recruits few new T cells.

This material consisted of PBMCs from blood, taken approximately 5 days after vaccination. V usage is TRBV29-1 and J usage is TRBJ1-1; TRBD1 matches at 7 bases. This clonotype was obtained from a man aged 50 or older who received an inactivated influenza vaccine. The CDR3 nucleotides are TGCAGCGTTGTTCCCGGACAGGCTGTGAACACTGAAGCTTTCTTT. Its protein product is CSVVPGQAVNTEAFF.